This T cell receptor beta chain was observed in a study of OX40 agonist ivuxolimab in advanced cancers. As for the study in general: Patients' therapy was ivuxolimab, an antibody that acts as an agonist of OX40 (CD134). Dose-escalation patients were diagnosed with hepatocellular carcinoma, melanoma, renal cell cancer or head and neck cancer.

TCRdb's copy holds only in-frame clones and misses some; the assay was immunoSEQ multiplex PCR. The sample has some 74,000 clones, approximately 88% seen once. The CDR3 consists of 11 residues. V lost 0 bases and J 3 bases, leaving 0 bases between the germline ends. Germline CDR1 is SNHLY and CDR2 is FYNNEI. A note on this clone: What it binds is not known.

Study-wide results and caveats: Partial responders at 0.1-3.0 mg/kg had among the lowest clonal expansion.

Prior autoimmune disease or systemic immunosuppression barred patients. Sample: CD4+ or CD8+ T cells sorted from blood, taken in a trial of the OX40 agonist ivuxolimab. V and J are TRBV2 and TRBJ2-7; D unclear. The TCR was taken from an adult with an advanced solid tumor such as melanoma, head and neck, liver or kidney cancer. The CDR3 loop is CASSEAYEQYF. The CDR3 DNA reads TGTGCCAGCAGTGAAGCCTACGAGCAGTACTTC.